One T cell receptor beta chain is described in this entry. This clone's antigen is unknown. There are no base qualities to consult, and no much larger clone falls within one base. Spanning cysteine to phenylalanine, the CDR3 consists of 15 amino acids. Just CDR3 DNA is preserved here, 45 bases in frame from base 1. V loses 7 bases at its end and J loses 2 bases; junction bases beyond the gene matches: 7. The germline V gene (reference sequence) gives CDR1 as LNHDA and CDR2 as SQIVND. In the prospective study, participants were roughly 18 to 100 years old, resided in about 25 geographic areas of the United States, and were enrolled through a virtual design. Cohort assignment in the prospective study relied on participant-reported clinical history from a screening survey and a study questionnaire. In the prospective study, whole blood, serum and a nasopharyngeal or oropharyngeal swab were collected from each participant by mobile phlebotomists. Participants in the prospective study had the option to provide additional blood draws and questionnaires over a 2-month period. Before DNA extraction, blood samples from the prospective study were shipped at room temperature or frozen.

The immunoSEQ Assay, a bias-controlled multiplex PCR, was used to amplify TCRbeta CDR3 regions from genomic DNA. Regarding the original processing steps: The number of nucleated cells in each sample was estimated from the amplification of reference gene primers within the assay. Sequence reads were collapsed and filtered to measure the absolute abundance of every unique TCRbeta CDR3 rearrangement. For each sample, productive Simpson clonality was calculated as the square root of Simpson's diversity index across productive rearrangements. TCRdb re-hosts the immuneACCESS table, in-frame sequences only. Its copies lack some clones; in the studies checked, an unresolved V gene accounts for under half of them, and the cause for the rest is not known. V, J and clone size were drawn from that table, and D and trimming were deduced from the DNA. In this sample the table shows roughly 180,000 clones, over 75% of which occur a single time. In total, the top ten clones hold roughly 5% of the sample.

The entry originates in a study of blood T cell repertoires in COVID-19 (dated by TCRdb to the early 2020s). In terms of the full investigation: The collaborator samples originated in the United States, Italy and Spain and spanned the acute and convalescent phases of COVID-19. The material from the prospective study consisted of cDNA or gDNA derived from T cells, B-cell-depleted T cells, or PBMCs. The dataset comprised deeply sampled blood TCRbeta repertoires from subjects exposed to, actively infected with, or recovered from COVID-19. The repertoires were released in a freely available public database intended as a resource for research on the immune response to SARS-CoV-2. Samples came from the ongoing ImmuneRACE study (first 160 participants) plus 1,254 subjects from 6 global collaborators. A de-identified subject ID, COVID-19 status, age in years and sex were almost always included in the sample metadata. Where available, HLA class I and class II types were obtained from metadata supplied by the sample provider rather than from assay-based typing.

On the study overall, not on this receptor specifically: How much clinical and demographic metadata was included differed by source and by participant, and the metadata was provided uncurated.

The clonotype originates from a woman in her 40s with acute COVID-19. Recombination joined TRBV19 with TRBJ2-4, and TRBD2 aligns with 8 junction nucleotides. Sample: PBMCs or T cells enriched from blood (not recorded which). Here is the DNA: TGTGCCAGTAATGGTCTAGCGGGTTCCAAAAACATTCAGTACTTC. It is translated as CASNGLAGSKNIQYF.